The source of this T cell receptor beta chain is a study of T-cell memory formation after mild COVID-19. Overall study findings and caveats: Mainly in CM and EM were contracting CD4+ clones; CD8+ were in EMRA. Day 15 to 85 contracting clones showed balanced CD4/CD8; later expanders leaned CD4+. Day 37-peaking second-wave clones had unconfirmed SARS-CoV-2 specificity.

Regarding this clonotype: Its specificity is unknown.

TCRdb reanalysed the 5' RACE reads using MiXCR and keeps one entry per CDR3 protein. The data show hundreds of thousands of distinct CDR3 sequences, roughly 13% seen once. Trimming left V 4 bases short and J 4 bases short, with 12 bases between. The CDR3 is made up of 14 amino acids. This receptor was taken from a man aged 18 to 35 who had mild COVID-19 (a few samples of this study predate the infection). Cell type and time point are not known. Input material: PBMCs or a T cell subset sorted from them (not recorded which). The chain combines TRBV12-3 or TRBV12-4 with TRBJ2-3; D uncertain. The CDR3 reads CASSWVMDADTQYF. The CDR3 nucleotides read TGTGCCAGCAGTTGGGTAATGGATGCAGATACGCAGTATTTT.